Following are 13 T cell receptor beta chains from one sample sequenced in a study of PD-1 blockade in mismatch repair-deficient tumors. TCRdb's copy holds only in-frame clones and misses some; the assay was immunoSEQ multiplex PCR. Of 55,000 to 85,000 clones in the sample, 78% are singletons; the top ten hold 4.5% to 7%. The material sequenced was peripheral blood, taken 2 weeks after starting pembrolizumab. The receptors shown here come from an adult with mismatch repair-deficient cancer.

This sequence joins TRBV29-1 and TRBJ1-2; D unresolved. V lost 6 bases, J lost 4 bases, and 12 bases lay in between. Per germline, CDR1 SQVTM and CDR2 ANQGSEA. This CDR3 has 12 amino acids. The CDR3, as DNA: TGCAGCGTCGAGGGTCGGTCCTATGGCTACACCTTC. Translation: CSVEGRSYGYTF.

The V call is TRBV19, the J call TRBJ2-5; 9 bases map to TRBD2. The CDR3 consists of 15 residues. V gave up 4 bases and J gave up 4 bases; unmatched junction bases: 7. Germline V CDR1 and CDR2: LNHDA, SQIVND (reference sequence). The CDR3 loop is CASSTGLAGAETQYF. CDR3 bases: TGTGCCAGTAGTACGGGACTAGCTGGGGCAGAGACCCAGTACTTC.

The chain links TRBV6-5 to TRBJ2-1, with D perhaps matching TRBD2 (5 bases). The germline CDR1 and CDR2 sequences are MNHEY and SVGAGI. Trimming shortened V by 6 bases and J by 8 bases, and 20 bases separated the two germline ends. The CDR3 is made up of 15 amino acids. This CDR3 is CASRRSGAQRDEQFF. CDR3 nucleotides: TGTGCCAGCAGACGAAGCGGAGCTCAGCGTGATGAGCAGTTCTTC.

The V gene is TRBV9, the J gene TRBJ1-1; TRBD1 might be the D (5 bases). The CDR3 has 15 residues. Trimming took off 0 bases at V and 2 bases at J, with 11 bases between the two ends. Germline values: CDR1 SGDLS, CDR2 YYNGEE. The CDR3 nucleotides read TGTGCCAGCAGCGTAGTTGACAGCGGAAACACTGAAGCTTTCTTT. As protein: CASSVVDSGNTEAFF.

This chain uses TRBV5-1 with TRBJ1-2; 7 bases align to TRBD1. The CDR3 sequence is 16 residues long. Unmatched junction bases numbered 9, after V lost 4 bases and J lost 0 bases. Germline CDR1 reads SGHRS; CDR2 reads YFSETQ. This CDR3 is CASSAIRDRSNYGYTF. The DNA for the CDR3 is TGCGCCAGCAGCGCGATAAGGGACAGATCTAACTATGGCTACACCTTC.

The chain uses TRBV4-1 and TRBJ2-1, with TRBD2 as a possible D gene (5 bases). V was shortened by 0 bases and J by 8 bases, with 14 bases between the two germline ends. In germline, CDR1 is MGHRA, CDR2 YSYEKL. The CDR3 has 15 amino acids. This chain's CDR3 is CASSQDLAGRDEQFF. CDR3 coding DNA: TGCGCCAGCAGCCAAGATTTGGCGGGCCGTGATGAGCAGTTCTTC.

This chain uses TRBV7-2 with TRBJ2-5; 7 nucleotides agree with TRBD2. V shed 2 bases and J 4 bases; nucleotides not matched to a gene: 7. Per the germline V gene, CDR1 is SGHTA and CDR2 is FQGNSA. This CDR3 has 15 residues. The CDR3 nucleotides are TGTGCCAGCAGCTTAAGGCGAGCGGGACGAGAGACCCAGTACTTC. This translates into CASSLRRAGRETQYF.

This clone was seen ten or more times. CDR3 loop: CASSDGATYEQYF. The CDR3 DNA reads TGCGCCAGCAGTGACGGGGCTACCTACGAGCAGTACTTC. The rearrangement joins TRBV10-1 to TRBJ2-7; either TRBD1 or TRBD2 may fit D (5 bases each). The CDR3 length is 13 residues. The germline gives CDR1 WNHNN, CDR2 SYGVQD (reference sequence). Trimming left V 3 bases short and J 2 bases short, with 8 bases between.

The CDR3 protein is CASSLGGQLIEQYF. In DNA, the CDR3 is TGTGCCAGCAGCTTGGGGGGACAGTTAATCGAGCAGTACTTC. V gene TRBV5-5 combines with J gene TRBJ2-7; 7 bases are a match to TRBD1. This CDR3 has 14 amino acids. Germline lookup yields CDR1 SGHKS and CDR2 YYEKEE (reference sequence). V lost 0 bases to trimming and J lost 6 bases; unmatched junction nucleotides: 6.

In this sample, this clone turned up a few times. The V call is TRBV7-9, the J call TRBJ1-3; D unresolved. The ends were cut back, 6 bases at V and 2 bases at J, with 8 bases in the middle. Germline V gene sequence: CDR1 SEHNR, CDR2 FQNEAQ (reference sequence). CDR3 length: 13 residues. Written as DNA, the CDR3 is TGTGCCAGCAGTTGGGAAGCTGGAAACACCATATATTTT. Protein: CASSWEAGNTIYF.

This clone was seen only a few times. The V gene is TRBV19, the J gene TRBJ2-1; 10 bases are shared with TRBD2. Germline-derived CDR1 and CDR2 are LNHDA and SQIVND (reference sequence). CDR3 length equals 16 residues. V lost 3 bases to trimming and J lost 7 bases; unmatched junction nucleotides: 9. CDR3 nucleotide sequence: TGTGCCAGTAGTATCAGAGCGGGAGGGGGGAGTAATGAGCAGTTCTTC. Its protein product is CASSIRAGGGSNEQFF.

The V and J genes are TRBV29-1 and TRBJ2-7; 11 bases align to TRBD1. V gave up 5 bases and J gave up 4 bases; unmatched junction bases: 4. Per germline, CDR1 SQVTM and CDR2 ANQGSEA. The CDR3 loop spans 13 amino acids. The CDR3 DNA is TGCAGCGTTACCGGGACAGGGGGTTACGAGCAGTACTTC. Protein product: CSVTGTGGYEQYF.

V and J are TRBV2 and TRBJ2-7; 9 bases align to TRBD2. The CDR3 sequence is 15 residues long. Per the germline V gene, CDR1 is SNHLY and CDR2 is FYNNEI. V lost 2 bases and J lost 2; bases outside the gene matches: 4. CDR3 region: CASSEQSGRPYEQYF. DNA for the CDR3: TGTGCCAGCAGTGAACAGAGCGGGAGGCCCTACGAGCAGTACTTC. The full variable domain, in which reference TRBV2 and TRBJ2-7 provide the parts outside the CDR3, is EPEVTQTPSHQVTQMGQEVILRCVPISNHLYFYWYRQILGQKVEFLVSFYNNEISEKSEIFDDQFSVERPDGSNFTLKIRSTKLEDSAMYFCASSEQSGRPYEQYFGPGTRLTVT.